The 4 T cell receptor beta chains below come from one sample, sequenced in a study of metastatic and nonmetastatic thyroid tumors. Thyroid surgery was preceded by no treatment in any patient. With MiXCR, TCRdb called clones anew from the PCR reads. The sample lists some 33,000 clones, less than 14% occurring once. The sample comprised blood. The receptors here all came from a female donor with papillary thyroid cancer or a benign thyroid nodule (not recorded which). Some clones in this sample may be carry-over from other donors' samples.

Ten or more counts support this clone. The chain is built from TRBV28 and TRBJ2-5; TRBD2 aligns across 8 bases. Trimming cost V 3 bases and J 3 bases; bases outside gene matches: 6. Germline V lookup: CDR1 MDHEN, CDR2 SYDVKM. This CDR3 is built from 15 residues. For the CDR3, the DNA is TGTGCCAGCAGTTTGCCGGCGGGAGGAGAAGAGACCCAGTACTTC. Protein product: CASSLPAGGEETQYF. Variable domain in full (rest from reference TRBV28 and TRBJ2-5): DVKVTQSSRYLVKRTGEKVFLECVQDMDHENMFWYRQDPGLGLRLIYFSYDVKMKEKGDIPEGYSVSREKKERFSLILESASTNQTSMYLCASSLPAGGEETQYFGPGTRLLVL.

This clone appeared many times. The chain links TRBV3-1 to TRBJ2-3, with 7 bases aligning to TRBD2. Germline V CDR1 and CDR2: LGHDT, YNNKEL (reference sequence). Losses at the gene ends were 4 bases for V and 2 bases for J; bases not matched to a gene: 3. CDR3 length: 14 residues. In nucleotides, the CDR3 is TGTGCCAGCAGCCCTAGCGGACTCACAGATACGCAGTATTTT. Protein sequence: CASSPSGLTDTQYF.

Comments on this clone: The CDR3 ends on some other residue instead of the conserved phenylalanine or tryptophan, so this is likely a read error. The genes are TRBV6-1 and TRBJ2-5; 11 bases fit TRBD2. Looked up from germline, CDR1 is MNHNS and CDR2 is SASEGT. This CDR3 has 16 residues. The CDR3: CASSGGGLAAQETQYL. Written as DNA, the CDR3 is TGTGCCAGCAGTGGGGGGGGACTAGCGGCCCAAGAGACACAGTACCTC.

This clone was seen more than once but under ten times. The V gene is TRBV15, the J gene TRBJ1-3; D call uncertain. Trimming stripped 3 bases from V and 0 bases from J, with 9 bases between. The CDR3 length is 15 residues. Germline V lookup: CDR1 LNHNV, CDR2 YYDKDF (reference sequence). The CDR3 sequence is CATSRDPNSGNTIYF. The DNA of the CDR3 is TGTGCCACCAGCAGGGACCCCAACTCTGGAAACACCATATATTTT.